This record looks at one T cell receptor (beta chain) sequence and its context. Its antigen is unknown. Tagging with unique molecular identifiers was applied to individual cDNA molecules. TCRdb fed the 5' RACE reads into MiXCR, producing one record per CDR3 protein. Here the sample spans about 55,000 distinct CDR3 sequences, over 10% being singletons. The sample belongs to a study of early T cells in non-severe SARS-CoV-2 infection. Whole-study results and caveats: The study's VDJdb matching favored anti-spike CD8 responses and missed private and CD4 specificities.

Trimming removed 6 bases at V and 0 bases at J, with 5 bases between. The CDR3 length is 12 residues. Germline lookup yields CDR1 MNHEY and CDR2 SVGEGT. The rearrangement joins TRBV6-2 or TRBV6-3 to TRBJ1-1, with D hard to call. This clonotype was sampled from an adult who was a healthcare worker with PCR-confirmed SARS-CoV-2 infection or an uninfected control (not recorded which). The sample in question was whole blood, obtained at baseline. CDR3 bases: TGTGCCAGCAGCACCGTGAACACTGAAGCTTTCTTT. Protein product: CASSTVNTEAFF.